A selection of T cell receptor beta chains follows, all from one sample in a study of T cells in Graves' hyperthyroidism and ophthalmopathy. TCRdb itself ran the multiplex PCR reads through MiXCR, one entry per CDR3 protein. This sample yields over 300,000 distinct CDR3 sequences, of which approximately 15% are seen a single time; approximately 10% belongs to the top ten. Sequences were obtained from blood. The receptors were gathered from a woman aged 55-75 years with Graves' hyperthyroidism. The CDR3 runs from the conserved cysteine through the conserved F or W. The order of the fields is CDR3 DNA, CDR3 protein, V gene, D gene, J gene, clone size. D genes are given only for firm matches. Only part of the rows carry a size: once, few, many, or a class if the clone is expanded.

TGTGCCAGCAGTGCATGGACCGGGGAGCTGTTTTTT CASSAWTGELFF TRBV27 - TRBJ2-2 -
TGTGCCAGCAGCTCACAAGGGACAGGGGAAGGAGAGACCCAGTACTTC CASSSQGTGEGETQYF TRBV7-2 TRBD1 TRBJ2-5 many
TGTGCCAGCTCACCACGGTTCTCGTCGACTAGTCAAGAGACCCAGTACTTC CASSPRFSSTSQETQYF TRBV18 - TRBJ2-5 -
TGTGCCAGCACATACGGAAAAAACATTCAGTACTTC CASTYGKNIQYF TRBV2 - TRBJ2-4 many
TGCAGTGCCCGGACAGATACCTATGGCTACACCTTC CSARTDTYGYTF TRBV20-1 - TRBJ1-2 many
TGTGCCAGCAGTTACGGAGGGGGGACCGCGCCTACGCAGTATTTT CASSYGGGTAPTQYF TRBV6-6 - TRBJ2-3 few
TGTGCCAGCAGTGAGCAGTCCTACGAGCAGTACTTC CASSEQSYEQYF TRBV2 - TRBJ2-7 many
TGTGCCAGCAGAGGAATGGATCCACGGAATTGGGACAGGGATACGGATACGCAGTATTTT CASRGMDPRNWDRDTDTQYF TRBV12-3/TRBV12-4 TRBD1 TRBJ2-3 -
TGTGCCAGCAGCTTATCGCGCAGGTTATGGCGATGGGATACGCAGTATTTT CASSLSRRLWRWDTQYF TRBV7-6 - TRBJ2-3 -
TGTGCCAACAGCTTGGGTTACGGCTACGAGCAGTACTTC CANSLGYGYEQYF TRBV11-1 - TRBJ2-7 -
TGTGCCACCAGTGATTCCAACAGGGGGCAGTTCTTC CATSDSNRGQFF TRBV24-1 TRBD1 TRBJ2-1 few
TGCGCCCGCAGCCGGGACAGGGGGATCAATGAGCAGTTCTTC CARSRDRGINEQFF TRBV10-1 TRBD1 TRBJ2-1 -
TGTGCCAGTAGCCCCGTAGCTAGCGGGAGTACCCACAATGAGCAGTTCTTC CASSPVASGSTHNEQFF TRBV19 TRBD2 TRBJ2-1 few
TGTGCCAGCAGCTTAGGGGGTTCCGGGACAGGGTCTTTTGAGCAGTACTTC CASSLGGSGTGSFEQYF TRBV7-6 TRBD1 TRBJ2-7 few
TGTGCCTGGAGTGTGGACAGGGATCAGCCCCAGCATTTT CAWSVDRDQPQHF TRBV30 TRBD1 TRBJ1-5 -
TGCGCCAGCAGTGGCTCCTTGGGGACCGGGGAGCTGTTTTTT CASSGSLGTGELFF TRBV10-1 - TRBJ2-2 many
TGCGCCAGCAGCTTGGAAGGGCAAGGGGCCAACGTCCTGACTTTC CASSLEGQGANVLTF TRBV5-1 - TRBJ2-6 -
TGCAGTGCTTCGGATACCAACAGGCCCCACGAGCAGTACTTC CSASDTNRPHEQYF TRBV20-1 - TRBJ2-7 many
TGTGCCAGCGTCGGCAGGGCCTACGAGCAGTACTTC CASVGRAYEQYF TRBV28 - TRBJ2-7 many
TGTGCCAGCAGTTTGGACAGGTTTCACGAGCAGTACTTC CASSLDRFHEQYF TRBV12-3/TRBV12-4 TRBD1 TRBJ2-7 many